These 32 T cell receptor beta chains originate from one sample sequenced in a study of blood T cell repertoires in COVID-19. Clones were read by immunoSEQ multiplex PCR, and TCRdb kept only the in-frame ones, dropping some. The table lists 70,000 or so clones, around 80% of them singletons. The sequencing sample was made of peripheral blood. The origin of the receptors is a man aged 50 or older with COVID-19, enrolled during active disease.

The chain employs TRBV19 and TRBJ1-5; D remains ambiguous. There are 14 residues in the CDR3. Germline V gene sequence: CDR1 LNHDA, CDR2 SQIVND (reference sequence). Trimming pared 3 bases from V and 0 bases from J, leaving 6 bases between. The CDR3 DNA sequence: TGTGCCAGTAGTATCCAGGATAGCAATCAGCCCCAGCATTTT. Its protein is CASSIQDSNQPQHF.

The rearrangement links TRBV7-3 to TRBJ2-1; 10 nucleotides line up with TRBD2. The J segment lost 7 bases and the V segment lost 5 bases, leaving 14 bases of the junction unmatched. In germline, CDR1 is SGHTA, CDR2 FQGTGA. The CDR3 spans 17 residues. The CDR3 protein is CASSIQPGAGGRNEQFF. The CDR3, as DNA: TGTGCCAGCAGCATCCAGCCTGGAGCGGGAGGGCGAAATGAGCAGTTCTTC.

CDR3 region: CASASLSRLEKDEQYF. CDR3 in DNA: TGTGCCAGCGCCTCCCTTTCAAGGTTGGAGAAGGACGAGCAGTACTTC. This chain links TRBV2 with TRBJ2-7; no firm D call. The length of the CDR3 is 16 residues. Germline CDR1 and CDR2: SNHLY and FYNNEI. Trimming removed 8 bases from V and 5 bases from J, with 25 bases in between.

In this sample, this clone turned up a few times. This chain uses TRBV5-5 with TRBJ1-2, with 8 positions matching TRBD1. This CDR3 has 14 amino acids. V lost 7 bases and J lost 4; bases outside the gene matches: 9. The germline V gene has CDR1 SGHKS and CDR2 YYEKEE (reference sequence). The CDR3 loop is CASQLTGDGYGYTF. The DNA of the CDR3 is TGTGCCAGCCAATTGACAGGGGATGGCTATGGCTACACCTTC. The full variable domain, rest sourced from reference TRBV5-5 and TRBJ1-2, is DAGVTQSPTHLIKTRGQQVTLRCSPISGHKSVSWYQQVLGQGPQFIFQYYEKEERGRGNFPDRFSARQFPNYSSELNVNALLLGDSALYLCASQLTGDGYGYTFGSGTRLTVV.

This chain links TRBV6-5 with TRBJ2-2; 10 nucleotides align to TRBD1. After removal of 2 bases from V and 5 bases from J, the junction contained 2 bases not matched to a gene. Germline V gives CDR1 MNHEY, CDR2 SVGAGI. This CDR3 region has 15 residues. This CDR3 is CASSYRDRGTGELFF. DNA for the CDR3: TGTGCCAGCAGTTACCGGGACAGGGGTACCGGGGAGCTGTTTTTT.

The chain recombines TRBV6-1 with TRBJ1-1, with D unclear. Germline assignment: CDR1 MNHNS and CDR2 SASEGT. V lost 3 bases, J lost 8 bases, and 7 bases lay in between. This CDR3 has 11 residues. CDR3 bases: TGTGCCAGCAGTGAGGCCCACGAAGCTTTCTTT. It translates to CASSEAHEAFF.

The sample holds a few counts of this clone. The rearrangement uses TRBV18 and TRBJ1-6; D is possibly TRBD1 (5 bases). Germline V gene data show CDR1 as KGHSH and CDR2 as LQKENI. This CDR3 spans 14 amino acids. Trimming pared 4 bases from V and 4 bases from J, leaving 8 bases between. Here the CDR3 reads CASSLQGYNSPLHF. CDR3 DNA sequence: TGTGCCAGCTCACTTCAGGGATATAATTCACCCCTCCACTTT.

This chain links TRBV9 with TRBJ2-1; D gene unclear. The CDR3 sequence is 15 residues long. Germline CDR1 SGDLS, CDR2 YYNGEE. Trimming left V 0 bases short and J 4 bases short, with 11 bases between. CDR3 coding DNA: TGTGCCAGCAGCGTAGCGGGTGCCCGTTACAATGAGCAGTTCTTC. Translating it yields CASSVAGARYNEQFF.

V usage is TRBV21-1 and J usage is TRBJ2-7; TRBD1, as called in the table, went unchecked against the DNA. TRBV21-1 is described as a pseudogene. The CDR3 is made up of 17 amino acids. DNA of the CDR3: TGTGCCAGCAGCACACCAAATGGGGACAGGGGGCTCTACGAGCAGTACTTC. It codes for CASSTPNGDRGLYEQYF.

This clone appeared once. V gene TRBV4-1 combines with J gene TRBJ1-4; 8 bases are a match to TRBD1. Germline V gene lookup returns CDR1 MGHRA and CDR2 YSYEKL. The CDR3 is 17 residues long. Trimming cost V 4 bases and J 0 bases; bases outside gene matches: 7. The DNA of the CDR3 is TGCGCCAGCAGCCCCCGGGACAGGACTGCAACTAATGAAAAACTGTTTTTT. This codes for CASSPRDRTATNEKLFF.

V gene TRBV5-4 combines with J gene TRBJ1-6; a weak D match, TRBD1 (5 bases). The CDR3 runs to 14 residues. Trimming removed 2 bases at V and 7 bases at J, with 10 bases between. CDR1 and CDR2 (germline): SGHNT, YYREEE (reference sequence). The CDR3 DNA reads TGTGCCAGCAGCTTCATCGGGGGGAATTCACCCCTCCACTTT. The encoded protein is CASSFIGGNSPLHF.

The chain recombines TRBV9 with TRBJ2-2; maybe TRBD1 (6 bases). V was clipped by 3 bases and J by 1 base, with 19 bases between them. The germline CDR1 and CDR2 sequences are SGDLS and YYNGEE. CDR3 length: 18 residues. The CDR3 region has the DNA TGTGCCAGCAGCGAAGGTGGTATCGGGACACAGAACACCGGGGAGCTGTTTTTT. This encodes CASSEGGIGTQNTGELFF.

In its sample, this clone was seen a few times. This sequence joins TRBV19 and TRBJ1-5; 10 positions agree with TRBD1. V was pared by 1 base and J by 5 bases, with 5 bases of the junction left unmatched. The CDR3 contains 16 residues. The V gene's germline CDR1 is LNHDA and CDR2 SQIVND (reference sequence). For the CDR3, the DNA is TGTGCCAGTAGTATAGTCGGACAGGGGGTCGATCAGCCCCAGCATTTT. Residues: CASSIVGQGVDQPQHF.

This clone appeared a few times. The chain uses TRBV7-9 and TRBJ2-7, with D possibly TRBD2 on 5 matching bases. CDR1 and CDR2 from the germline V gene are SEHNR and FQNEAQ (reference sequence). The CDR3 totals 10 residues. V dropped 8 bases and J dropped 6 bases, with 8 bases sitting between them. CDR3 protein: CASGSSEQYF. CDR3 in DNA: TGTGCCAGCGGGAGTAGCGAGCAGTACTTC.

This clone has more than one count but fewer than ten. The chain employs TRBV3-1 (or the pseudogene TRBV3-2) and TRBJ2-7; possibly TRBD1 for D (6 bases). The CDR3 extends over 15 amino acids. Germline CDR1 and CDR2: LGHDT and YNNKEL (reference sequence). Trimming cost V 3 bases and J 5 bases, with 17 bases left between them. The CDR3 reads CASSHGGAGSNEQYF. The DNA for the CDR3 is TGTGCCAGCAGCCATGGGGGCGCAGGAAGTAACGAGCAGTACTTC.

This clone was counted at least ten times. As DNA, the CDR3 is TGTGCCAGCAGTGAAGCGCTCAGGGCTGAAGGAAACACCATATATTTT. This encodes CASSEALRAEGNTIYF. The chain employs TRBV6-1 and TRBJ1-3, with D possibly matching TRBD1 (5 bases). CDR3 length: 16 residues. The germline V and J ends were trimmed by 0 bases and 4 bases, with 13 bases remaining between them. Germline V gives CDR1 MNHNS, CDR2 SASEGT.

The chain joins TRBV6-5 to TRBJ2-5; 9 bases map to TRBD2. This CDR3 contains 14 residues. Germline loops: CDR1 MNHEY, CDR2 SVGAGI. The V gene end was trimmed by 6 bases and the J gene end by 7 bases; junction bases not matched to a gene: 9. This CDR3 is CASRPGTSFGTQYF. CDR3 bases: TGTGCCAGCAGACCCGGGACTAGCTTTGGGACCCAGTACTTC.

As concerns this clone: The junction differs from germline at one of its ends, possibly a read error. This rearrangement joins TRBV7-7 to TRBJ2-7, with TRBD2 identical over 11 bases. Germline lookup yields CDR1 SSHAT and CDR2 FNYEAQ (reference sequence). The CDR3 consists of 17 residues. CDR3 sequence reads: CASSLVVAGGTFYEQYF. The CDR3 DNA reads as TGTGCTAGCAGCTTAGTTGTAGCGGGAGGGACTTTCTACGAGCAGTACTTC.

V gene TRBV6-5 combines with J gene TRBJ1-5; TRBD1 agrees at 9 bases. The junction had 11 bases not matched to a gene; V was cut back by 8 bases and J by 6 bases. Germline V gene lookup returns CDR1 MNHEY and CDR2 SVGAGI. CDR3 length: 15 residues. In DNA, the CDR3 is TGTGCCAGCGGGAGTAAAACAGGGGGCTCTCAGCCCCAGCATTTT. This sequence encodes CASGSKTGGSQPQHF.

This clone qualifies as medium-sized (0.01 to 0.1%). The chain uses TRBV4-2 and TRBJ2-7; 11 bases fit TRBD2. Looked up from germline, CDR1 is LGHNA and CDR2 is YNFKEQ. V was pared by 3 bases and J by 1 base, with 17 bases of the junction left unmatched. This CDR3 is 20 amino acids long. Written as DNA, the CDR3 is TGTGCCAGCAGCCAGGATCCCGGGACTAGCGGAGCCACCAGATCCTACGAGCAGTACTTC. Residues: CASSQDPGTSGATRSYEQYF.

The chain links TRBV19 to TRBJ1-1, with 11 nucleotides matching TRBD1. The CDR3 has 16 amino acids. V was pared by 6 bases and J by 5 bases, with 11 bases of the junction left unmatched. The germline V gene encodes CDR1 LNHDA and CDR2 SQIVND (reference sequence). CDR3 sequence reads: CASRPLGQGAMTEAFF. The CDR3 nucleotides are TGTGCCAGTAGGCCCTTAGGACAGGGGGCGATGACTGAAGCTTTCTTT. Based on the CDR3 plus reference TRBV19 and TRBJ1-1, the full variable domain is DGGITQSPKYLFRKEGQNVTLSCEQNLNHDAMYWYRQDPGQGLRLIYYSQIVNDFQKGDIAEGYSVSREKKESFPLTVTSAQKNPTAFYLCASRPLGQGAMTEAFFGQGTRLTVV.

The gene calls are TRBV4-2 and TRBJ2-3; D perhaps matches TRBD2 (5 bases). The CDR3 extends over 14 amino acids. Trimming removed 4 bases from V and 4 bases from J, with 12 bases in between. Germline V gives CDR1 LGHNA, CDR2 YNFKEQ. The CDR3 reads CASSLRRNSDTQYF. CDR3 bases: TGTGCCAGCAGCCTCAGGAGGAATTCAGATACGCAGTATTTT.

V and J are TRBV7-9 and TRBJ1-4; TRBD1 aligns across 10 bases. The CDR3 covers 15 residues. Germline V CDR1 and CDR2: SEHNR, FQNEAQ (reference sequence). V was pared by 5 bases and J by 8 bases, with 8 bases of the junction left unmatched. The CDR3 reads CASSAWDRGREKLFF. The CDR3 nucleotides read TGTGCCAGCAGCGCATGGGACAGGGGTCGAGAAAAACTGTTTTTT.

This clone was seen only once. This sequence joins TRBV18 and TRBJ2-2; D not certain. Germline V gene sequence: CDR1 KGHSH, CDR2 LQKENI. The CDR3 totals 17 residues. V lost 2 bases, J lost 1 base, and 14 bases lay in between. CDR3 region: CASSPTLARLNTGELFF. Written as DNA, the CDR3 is TGTGCCAGCTCACCAACTCTGGCGCGGCTGAACACCGGGGAGCTGTTTTTT.

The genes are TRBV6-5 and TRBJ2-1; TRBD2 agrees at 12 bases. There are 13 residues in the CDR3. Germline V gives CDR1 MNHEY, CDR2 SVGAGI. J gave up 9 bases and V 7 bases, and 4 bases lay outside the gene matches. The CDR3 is CASTSTSGSEQFF. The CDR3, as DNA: TGTGCCAGCACCTCGACTAGCGGGAGTGAGCAGTTCTTC.

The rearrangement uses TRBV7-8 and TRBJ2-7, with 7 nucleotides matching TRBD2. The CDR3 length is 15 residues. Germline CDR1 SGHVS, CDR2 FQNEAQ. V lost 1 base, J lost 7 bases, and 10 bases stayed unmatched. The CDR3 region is CASSLGVGGRREQYF. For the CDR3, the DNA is TGTGCCAGCAGCTTAGGAGTGGGCGGGAGAAGGGAGCAGTACTTC.

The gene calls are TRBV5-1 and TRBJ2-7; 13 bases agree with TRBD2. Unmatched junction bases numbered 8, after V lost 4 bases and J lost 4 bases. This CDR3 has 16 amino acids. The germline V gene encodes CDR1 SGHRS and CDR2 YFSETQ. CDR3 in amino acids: CASSDKLAGGSYEQYF. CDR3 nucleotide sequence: TGCGCCAGCAGCGACAAACTAGCGGGAGGGTCTTACGAGCAGTACTTC.

CDR3 nucleotides: TGTGCCAGCAGTCCCCGACAGGGGGCTACCACTGAAGCTTTCTTT. This codes for CASSPRQGATTEAFF. This chain uses TRBV27 with TRBJ1-1; 10 bases map to TRBD1. Germline V gene lookup returns CDR1 MNHEY and CDR2 SMNVEV (reference sequence). The CDR3 is 15 residues long. Germline trimming cut 5 bases from V and 4 bases from J; bases unmatched to any gene: 7.

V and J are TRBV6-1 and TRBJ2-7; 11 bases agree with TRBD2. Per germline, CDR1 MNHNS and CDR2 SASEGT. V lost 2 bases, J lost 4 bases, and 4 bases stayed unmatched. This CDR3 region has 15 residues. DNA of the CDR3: TGTGCCAGCAGTGAATCGGGACTAGCGGTGTACGAGCAGTACTTC. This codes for CASSESGLAVYEQYF.

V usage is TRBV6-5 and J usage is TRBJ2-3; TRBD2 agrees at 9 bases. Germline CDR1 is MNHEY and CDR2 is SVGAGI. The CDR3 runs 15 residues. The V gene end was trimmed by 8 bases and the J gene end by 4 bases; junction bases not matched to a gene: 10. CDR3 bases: TGTGCCAGCCAACCCAGCGGGGGGCAATCAGATACGCAGTATTTT. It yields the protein CASQPSGGQSDTQYF.

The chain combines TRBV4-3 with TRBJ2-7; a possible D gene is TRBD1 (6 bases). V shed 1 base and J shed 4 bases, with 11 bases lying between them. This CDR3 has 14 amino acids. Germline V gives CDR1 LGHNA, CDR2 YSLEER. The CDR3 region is CASSQGRQAYEQYF. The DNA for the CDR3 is TGCGCCAGCAGCCAAGGAAGACAGGCGTACGAGCAGTACTTC.

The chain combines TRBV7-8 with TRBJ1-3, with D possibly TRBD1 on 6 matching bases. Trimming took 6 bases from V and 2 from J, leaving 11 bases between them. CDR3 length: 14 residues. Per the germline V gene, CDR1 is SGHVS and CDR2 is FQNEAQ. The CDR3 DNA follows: TGTGCCAGCAGTTCAGGGGTGGCTGGAAACACCATATATTTT. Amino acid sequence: CASSSGVAGNTIYF.